This TCR beta chain is drawn from a study of control samples from healthy donors and cancer patients. Clones were read by immunoSEQ multiplex PCR, and TCRdb kept only the in-frame ones, dropping some. Of about 150,000 clones listed, roughly 92% are singletons. The germline CDR1 and CDR2 sequences are SGHTA and FQGTGA. Trimming removed 5 bases at V and 0 bases at J, with 7 bases between. CDR3 length: 13 amino acids. This clone was seen at least ten times. Sequenced: blood. The chain uses TRBV7-3 and TRBJ1-2; D gene ambiguous. This clonotype originated in a man in his fifties or sixties in good health. CDR3 bases: TGTGCCAGCAGCCCCCAGCCTAACTATGGCTACACCTTC. Translation gives CASSPQPNYGYTF.